This T cell receptor (beta chain) was documented in a study of blood T cell repertoires in COVID-19. Study-wide context: Acute-phase and convalescent COVID-19 samples originated in the United States, Italy and Spain.

Methods used by the authors: Amplifying reference gene primers gave estimates of nucleated cell counts. Some clones are missing from TCRdb's copy, which holds only in-frame ones; the method was immunoSEQ multiplex PCR. V and J calls and clone size are given by that table; D and trimming were obtained from the DNA. Of fewer than 90,000 clones detected, more than 80% appear once; the ten largest clones hold more than 8%. Trimming left V 3 bases short and J 3 bases short, with 6 bases between. CDR3 length equals 13 residues. The chain couples TRBV12-3 or TRBV12-4 to TRBJ2-4; no clear D. Sample: peripheral blood. This receptor was identified in a man aged 30-40 years with acute or convalescent COVID-19. The CDR3 region is CASSFSGKNIQYF. The DNA of the CDR3 is TGTGCCAGCAGTTTTTCAGGCAAAAACATTCAGTACTTC.